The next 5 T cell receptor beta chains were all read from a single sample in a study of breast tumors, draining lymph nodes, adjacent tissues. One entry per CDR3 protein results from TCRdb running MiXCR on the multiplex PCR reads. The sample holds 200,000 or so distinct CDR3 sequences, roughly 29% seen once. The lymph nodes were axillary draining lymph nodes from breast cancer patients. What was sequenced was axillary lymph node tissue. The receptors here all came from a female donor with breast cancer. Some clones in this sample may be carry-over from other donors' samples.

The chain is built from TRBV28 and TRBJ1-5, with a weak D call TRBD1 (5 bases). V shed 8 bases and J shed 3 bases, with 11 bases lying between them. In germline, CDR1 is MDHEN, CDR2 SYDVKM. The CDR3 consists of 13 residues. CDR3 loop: CASHRQLNQPQHF. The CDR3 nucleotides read TGTGCCAGCCACAGACAGCTCAATCAGCCCCAGCATTTT.

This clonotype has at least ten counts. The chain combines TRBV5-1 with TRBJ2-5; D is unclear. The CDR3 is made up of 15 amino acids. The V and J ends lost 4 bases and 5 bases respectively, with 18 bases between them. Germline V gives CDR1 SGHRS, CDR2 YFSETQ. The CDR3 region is CASSPVGSRSETQYF. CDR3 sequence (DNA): TGCGCCAGCAGCCCTGTGGGCTCTCGATCGGAGACCCAGTACTTC.

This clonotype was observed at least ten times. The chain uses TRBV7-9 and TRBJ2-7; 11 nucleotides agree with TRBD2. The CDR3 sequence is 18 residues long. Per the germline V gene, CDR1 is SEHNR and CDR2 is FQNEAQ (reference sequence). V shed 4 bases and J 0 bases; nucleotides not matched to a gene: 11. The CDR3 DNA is TGTGCCAGCAGCTCCCCCACTAGCGGGGGAGCCTTCTCCTACGAGCAGTACTTC. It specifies CASSSPTSGGAFSYEQYF.

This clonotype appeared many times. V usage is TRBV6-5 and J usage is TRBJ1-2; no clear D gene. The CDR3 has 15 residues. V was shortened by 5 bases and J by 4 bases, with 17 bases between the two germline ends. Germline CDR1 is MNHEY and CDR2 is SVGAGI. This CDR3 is CASSNSRRASYGYTF. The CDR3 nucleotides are TGTGCCAGCAGTAATTCTCGCCGAGCCTCCTATGGCTACACCTTC.

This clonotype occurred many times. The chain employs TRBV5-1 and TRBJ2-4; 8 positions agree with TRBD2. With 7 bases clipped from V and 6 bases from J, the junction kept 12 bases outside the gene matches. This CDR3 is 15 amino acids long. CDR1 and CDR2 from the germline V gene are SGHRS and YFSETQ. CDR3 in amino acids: CASALTGTRGNIQYF. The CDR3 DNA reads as TGCGCCAGCGCCCTAACCGGGACTAGGGGAAACATTCAGTACTTC.